This T cell receptor (beta chain) was identified in a study of blood T cell repertoires in COVID-19. Study at large: Whether acute or convalescent, the COVID-19 samples came from the United States, Italy and Spain. PBMCs, B-cell-depleted T cells, or T cells were the source of the cDNA or gDNA that made up the material.

Seattle's cohort entered during active infection and was followed longitudinally. Per the original methods: Amplification with reference gene primers provided the estimates of nucleated cell counts. Measured with immunoSEQ multiplex PCR; TCRdb has only the in-frame clones, and not every one. V and J calls and clone size are those listed in that table; D and trimming were worked out from the DNA. Of about 180,000 clones listed, about four fifths were seen once; the top ten hold around 8.1%. The CDR3 has 15 amino acids. Per germline, CDR1 SGHDT and CDR2 YYEEEE. V was pared by 6 bases and J by 6 bases, with 18 bases between.

The V and J genes are TRBV5-6 and TRBJ2-2, with no clear D. Sequenced: peripheral blood. The origin of this receptor is a woman aged 55-70 years with COVID-19, enrolled during active disease. The CDR3 loop reads CASKKGSRGPGELFF. The CDR3 DNA follows: TGTGCCAGCAAGAAAGGATCGCGCGGTCCCGGGGAGCTGTTTTTT.